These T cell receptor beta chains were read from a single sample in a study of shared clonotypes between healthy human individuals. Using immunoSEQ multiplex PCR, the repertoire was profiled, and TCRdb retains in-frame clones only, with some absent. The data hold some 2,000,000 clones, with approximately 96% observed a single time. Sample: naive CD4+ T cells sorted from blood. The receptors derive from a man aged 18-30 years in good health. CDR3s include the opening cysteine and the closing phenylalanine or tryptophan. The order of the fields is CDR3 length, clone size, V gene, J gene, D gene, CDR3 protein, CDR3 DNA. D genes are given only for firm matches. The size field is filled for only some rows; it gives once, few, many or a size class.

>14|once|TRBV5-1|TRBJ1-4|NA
CASSLTGGGEKLFF
TGCGCCAGCAGCTTAACTGGGGGCGGTGAAAAACTGTTTTTT
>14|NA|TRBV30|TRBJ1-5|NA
CAWSITDSNQPQHF
TGTGCCTGGAGTATCACAGATAGCAATCAGCCCCAGCATTTT
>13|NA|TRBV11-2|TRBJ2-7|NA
CASTGYPPYEQYF
TGTGCCAGCACAGGGTACCCCCCCTACGAGCAGTACTTC
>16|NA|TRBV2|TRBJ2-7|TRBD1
CARTGGPLRGSYEQYF
TGTGCCAGGACAGGGGGCCCGTTAAGGGGGTCCTACGAGCAGTACTTC
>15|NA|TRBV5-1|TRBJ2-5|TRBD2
CASSLTSGVWETQYF
TGCGCCAGCAGCTTGACTAGCGGGGTATGGGAGACCCAGTACTTC
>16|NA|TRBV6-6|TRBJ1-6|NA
CASSTLLKGGDSPLHF
TGTGCCAGCAGTACCCTCCTGAAGGGCGGGGATTCACCCCTCCACTTT
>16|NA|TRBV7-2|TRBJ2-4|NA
CASSLRASFGENIQYF
TGTGCCAGCAGCTTAAGGGCTAGCTTTGGGGAAAACATTCAGTACTTC
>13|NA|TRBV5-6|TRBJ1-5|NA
CASSSYTNQPQHF
TGTGCCAGCAGCTCCTATACAAATCAGCCCCAGCATTTT
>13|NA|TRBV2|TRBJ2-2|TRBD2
CASSGTRSGELFF
TGTGCCAGCAGTGGGACTAGATCCGGGGAGCTGTTTTTT
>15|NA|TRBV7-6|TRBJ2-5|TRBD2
CASSPLAGAGETQYF
TGTGCCAGCAGCCCTCTAGCGGGAGCGGGAGAGACCCAGTACTTC
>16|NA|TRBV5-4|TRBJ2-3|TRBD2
CASSRVAGGPEDTQYF
TGTGCCAGCAGCCGGGTAGCGGGGGGGCCTGAAGATACGCAGTATTTT